This entry is about one TCR beta chain. This record comes from a study of cytomegalovirus exposure and HLA in healthy donors. The PCR was carried out with 60 Vbeta primers and 13 Jbeta primers. Some clones are missing from TCRdb's copy, which holds only in-frame ones; the method was immunoSEQ multiplex PCR. The data hold 250,000 or so clones, with 80% to 95% observed a single time. The germline V gene encodes CDR1 ENHRY and CDR2 SYGVKD. V was cut by 6 bases and J by 3 bases, with 14 bases left in between. This CDR3 comprises 14 residues. This sequence originates from a girl aged 2-10 years in good health and CMV-seronegative. The rearrangement uses TRBV10-3 and TRBJ1-1; a possible D gene is TRBD1 (6 bases). Material: PBMCs. The CDR3 coding sequence is TGTGCCATCAGCAAGCGACAGGACGACACTGAAGCTTTCTTT. Translated, it gives CAISKRQDDTEAFF.